Sequencing of this T cell receptor beta chain was carried out in a study of shared clonotypes between healthy human individuals. Study results and limitations: Several donors held about 5% of naive CD4 clonotypes in common.

The repertoire was sequenced with immunoSEQ multiplex PCR; TCRdb's copy has only in-frame clones and lacks some. The table has approximately 640,000 clones, roughly 88% seen once. As regards this clone: The antigen is unknown.

The germline V gene encodes CDR1 SGHAT and CDR2 FQNNGV. The ends lost 3 bases at V and 3 bases at J; junction bases unmatched: 4. CDR3 length: 16 amino acids. The clonotype was recovered from a man aged 18 to 30 in good health. Some clones in this sample may be carry-over from other donors' samples. The chain uses TRBV11-2 and TRBJ2-2; TRBD2 aligns across 10 bases. Sequencing was performed on memory CD8+ T cells from PBMCs. Subset here: CD45RO+ cells pooled with CCR7-negative TemRA cells. As DNA, the CDR3 is TGTGCCAGCAGCTTTGGGCTAGCGGGAGACACCGGGGAGCTGTTTTTT. Translating gives CASSFGLAGDTGELFF.